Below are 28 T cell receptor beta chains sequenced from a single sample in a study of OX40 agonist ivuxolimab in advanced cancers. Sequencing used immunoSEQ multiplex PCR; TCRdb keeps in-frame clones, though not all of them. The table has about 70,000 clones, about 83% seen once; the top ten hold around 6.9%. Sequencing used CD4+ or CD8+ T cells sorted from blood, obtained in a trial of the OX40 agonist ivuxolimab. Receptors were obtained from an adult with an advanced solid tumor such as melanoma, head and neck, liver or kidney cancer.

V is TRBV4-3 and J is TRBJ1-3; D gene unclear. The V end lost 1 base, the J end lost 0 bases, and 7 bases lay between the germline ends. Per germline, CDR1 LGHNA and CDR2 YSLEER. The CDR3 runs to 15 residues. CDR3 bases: TGCGCCAGCAGCCAAGCGGTCTCCTCTGGAAACACCATATATTTT. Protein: CASSQAVSSGNTIYF.

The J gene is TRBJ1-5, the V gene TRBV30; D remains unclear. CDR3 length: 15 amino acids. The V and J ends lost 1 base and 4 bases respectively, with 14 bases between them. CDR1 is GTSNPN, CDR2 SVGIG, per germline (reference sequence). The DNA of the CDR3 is TGTGCCTGGAGTGAAGGTGGCAGCTATAATCAGCCCCAGCATTTT. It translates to CAWSEGGSYNQPQHF.

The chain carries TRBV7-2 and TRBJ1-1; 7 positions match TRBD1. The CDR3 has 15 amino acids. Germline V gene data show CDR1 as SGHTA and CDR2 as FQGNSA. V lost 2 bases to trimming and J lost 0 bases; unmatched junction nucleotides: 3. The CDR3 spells CASSLIQGLNTEAFF. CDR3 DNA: TGTGCCAGCAGCTTAATACAGGGGCTGAACACTGAAGCTTTCTTT.

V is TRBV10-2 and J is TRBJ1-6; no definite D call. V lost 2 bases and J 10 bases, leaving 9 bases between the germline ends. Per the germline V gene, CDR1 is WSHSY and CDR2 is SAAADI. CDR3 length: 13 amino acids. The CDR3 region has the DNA TGCGCCAGCAGTGAGGTGGAGGCCTCACCCCTCCACTTT. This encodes CASSEVEASPLHF.

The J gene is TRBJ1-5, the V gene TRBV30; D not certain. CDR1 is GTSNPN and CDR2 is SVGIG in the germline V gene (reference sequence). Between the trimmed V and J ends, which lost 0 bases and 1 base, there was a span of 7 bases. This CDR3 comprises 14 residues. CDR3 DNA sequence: TGTGCCTGGAGTGTCGGAGGCAGCAATCAGCCCCAGCATTTT. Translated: CAWSVGGSNQPQHF.

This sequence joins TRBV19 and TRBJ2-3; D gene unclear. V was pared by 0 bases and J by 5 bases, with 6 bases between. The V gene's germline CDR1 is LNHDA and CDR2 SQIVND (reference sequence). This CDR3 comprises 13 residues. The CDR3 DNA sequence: TGTGCCAGTAGTATAGATAAGGTAGATACGCAGTATTTT. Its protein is CASSIDKVDTQYF.

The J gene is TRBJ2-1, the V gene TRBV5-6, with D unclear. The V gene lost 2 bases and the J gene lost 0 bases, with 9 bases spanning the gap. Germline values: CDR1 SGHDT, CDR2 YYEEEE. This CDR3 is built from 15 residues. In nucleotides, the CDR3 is TGTGCCAGCAGCTTCGCGGTAAGCTCCTACAATGAGCAGTTCTTC. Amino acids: CASSFAVSSYNEQFF.

The CDR3 spells CASRVQGAAYGYTF. The CDR3 DNA sequence: TGTGCCAGCAGGGTACAGGGGGCAGCCTATGGCTACACCTTC. The chain employs TRBV27 and TRBJ1-2; 9 bases are shared with TRBD1. The junction had 6 bases not matched to a gene; V was cut back by 6 bases and J by 4 bases. The CDR3 is 14 amino acids. The V gene's germline CDR1 is MNHEY and CDR2 SMNVEV (reference sequence).

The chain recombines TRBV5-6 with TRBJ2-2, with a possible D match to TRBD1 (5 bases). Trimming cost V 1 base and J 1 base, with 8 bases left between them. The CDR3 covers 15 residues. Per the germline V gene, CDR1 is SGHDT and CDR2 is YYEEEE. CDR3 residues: CASSLLRVNTGELFF. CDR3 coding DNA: TGTGCCAGCAGCTTGCTCAGGGTGAACACCGGGGAGCTGTTTTTT.

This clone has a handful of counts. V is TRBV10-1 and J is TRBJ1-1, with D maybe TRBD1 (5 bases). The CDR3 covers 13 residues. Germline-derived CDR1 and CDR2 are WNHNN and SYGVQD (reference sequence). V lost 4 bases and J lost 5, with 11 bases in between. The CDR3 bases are TGCGCCAGCAGTGTCCGGCGGGGGACTGAAGCTTTCTTT. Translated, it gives CASSVRRGTEAFF.

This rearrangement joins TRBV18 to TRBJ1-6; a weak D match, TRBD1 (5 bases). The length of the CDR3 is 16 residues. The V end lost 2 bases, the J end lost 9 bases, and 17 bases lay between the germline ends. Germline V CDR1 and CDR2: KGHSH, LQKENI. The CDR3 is CASSPSGPAGGSPLHF. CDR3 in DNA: TGTGCCAGCTCACCATCAGGCCCCGCTGGGGGTTCACCCCTCCACTTT. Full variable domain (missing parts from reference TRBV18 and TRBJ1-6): NAGVMQNPRHLVRRRGQEARLRCSPMKGHSHVYWYRQLPEEGLKFMVYLQKENIIDESGMPKERFSAEFPKEGPSILRIQQVVRGDSAAYFCASSPSGPAGGSPLHFGNGTRLTVT.

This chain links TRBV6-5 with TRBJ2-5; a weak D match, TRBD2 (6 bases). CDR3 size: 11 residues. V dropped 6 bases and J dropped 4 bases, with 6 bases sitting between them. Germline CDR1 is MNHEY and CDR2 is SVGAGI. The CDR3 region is CASRGLETQYF. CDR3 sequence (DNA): TGTGCCAGCAGGGGACTAGAGACCCAGTACTTC.

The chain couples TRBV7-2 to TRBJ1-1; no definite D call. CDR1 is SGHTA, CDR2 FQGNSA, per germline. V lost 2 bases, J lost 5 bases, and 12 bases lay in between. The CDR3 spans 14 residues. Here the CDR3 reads CASSLFSSGTEAFF. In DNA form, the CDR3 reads TGTGCCAGCAGCTTATTCTCCTCCGGGACTGAAGCTTTCTTT.

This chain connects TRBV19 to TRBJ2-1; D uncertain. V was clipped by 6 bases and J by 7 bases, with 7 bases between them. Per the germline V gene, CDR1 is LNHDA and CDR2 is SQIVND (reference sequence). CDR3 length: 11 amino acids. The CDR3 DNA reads TGTGCCAGTAGGTTACGGAATGAGCAGTTCTTC. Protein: CASRLRNEQFF.

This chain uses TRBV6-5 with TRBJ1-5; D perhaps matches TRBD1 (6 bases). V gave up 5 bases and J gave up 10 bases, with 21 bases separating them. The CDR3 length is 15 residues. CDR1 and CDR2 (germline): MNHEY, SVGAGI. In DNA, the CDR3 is TGTGCCAGCAGTAGCTTCCAGGGGCTCGGAAATCCCCAGCATTTT. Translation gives CASSSFQGLGNPQHF.

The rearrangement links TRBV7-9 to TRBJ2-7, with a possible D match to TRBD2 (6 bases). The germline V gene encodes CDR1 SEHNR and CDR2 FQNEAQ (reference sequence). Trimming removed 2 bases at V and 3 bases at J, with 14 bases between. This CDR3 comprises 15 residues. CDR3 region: CASSLIGGMSYEQYF. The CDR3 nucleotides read TGTGCCAGCAGCTTAATCGGGGGTATGAGCTACGAGCAGTACTTC.

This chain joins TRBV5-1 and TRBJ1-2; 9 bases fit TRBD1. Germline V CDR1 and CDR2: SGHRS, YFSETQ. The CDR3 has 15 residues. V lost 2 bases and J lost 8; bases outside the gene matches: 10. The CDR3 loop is CASSFLPGQGRGYTF. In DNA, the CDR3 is TGCGCCAGCAGCTTTCTACCGGGACAGGGTCGGGGCTACACCTTC.

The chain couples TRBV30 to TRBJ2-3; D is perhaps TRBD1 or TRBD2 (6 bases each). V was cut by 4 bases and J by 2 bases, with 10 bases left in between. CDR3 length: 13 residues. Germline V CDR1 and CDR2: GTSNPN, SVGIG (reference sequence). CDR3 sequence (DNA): TGTGCCTGGACGTGGGGGGCCACAGATACGCAGTATTTT. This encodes CAWTWGATDTQYF. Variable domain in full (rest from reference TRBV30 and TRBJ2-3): SQTIHQWPATLVQPVGSPLSLECTVEGTSNPNLYWYRQAAGRGLQLLFYSVGIGQISSEVPQNLSASRPQDRQFILSSKKLLLSDSGFYLCAWTWGATDTQYFGPGTRLTVL.

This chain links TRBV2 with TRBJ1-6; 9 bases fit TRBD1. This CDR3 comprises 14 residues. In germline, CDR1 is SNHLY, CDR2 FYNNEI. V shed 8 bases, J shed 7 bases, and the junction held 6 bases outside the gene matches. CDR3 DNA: TGTGCCAGCTTGAGACAGGGGGTGAATTCACCCCTCCACTTT. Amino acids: CASLRQGVNSPLHF.

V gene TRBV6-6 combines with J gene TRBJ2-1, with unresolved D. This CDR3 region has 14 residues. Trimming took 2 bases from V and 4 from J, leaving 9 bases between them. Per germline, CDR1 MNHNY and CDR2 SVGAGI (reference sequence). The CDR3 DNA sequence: TGTGCCAGCAGTTACGACGCTACATACAATGAGCAGTTCTTC. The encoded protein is CASSYDATYNEQFF.

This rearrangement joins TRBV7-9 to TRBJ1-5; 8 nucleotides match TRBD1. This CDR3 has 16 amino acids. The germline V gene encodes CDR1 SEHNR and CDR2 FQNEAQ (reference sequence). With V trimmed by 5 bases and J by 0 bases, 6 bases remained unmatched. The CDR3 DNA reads TGTGCCAGCAGCACGAGCGACAGGGGTAGCAATCAGCCCCAGCATTTT. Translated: CASSTSDRGSNQPQHF.

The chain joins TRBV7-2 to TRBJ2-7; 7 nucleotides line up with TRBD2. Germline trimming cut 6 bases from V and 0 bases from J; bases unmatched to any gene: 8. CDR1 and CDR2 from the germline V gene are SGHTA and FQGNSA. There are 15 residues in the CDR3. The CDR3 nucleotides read TGTGCCAGCAGTCGACTAGCCGGGATCTCCTACGAGCAGTACTTC. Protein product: CASSRLAGISYEQYF.

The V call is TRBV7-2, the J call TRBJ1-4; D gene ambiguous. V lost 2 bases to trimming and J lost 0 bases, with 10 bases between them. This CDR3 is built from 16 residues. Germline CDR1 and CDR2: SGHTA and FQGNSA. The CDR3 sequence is CASSLMAGATNEKLFF. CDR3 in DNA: TGTGCCAGCAGCTTAATGGCAGGCGCAACTAATGAAAAACTGTTTTTT.

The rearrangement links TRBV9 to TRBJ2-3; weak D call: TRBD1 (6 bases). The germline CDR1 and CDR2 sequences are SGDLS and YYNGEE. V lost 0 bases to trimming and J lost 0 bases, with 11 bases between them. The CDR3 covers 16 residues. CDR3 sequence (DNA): TGTGCCAGCAGCGTAGGAGGGGGAGTTAGCACAGATACGCAGTATTTT. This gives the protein CASSVGGGVSTDTQYF.

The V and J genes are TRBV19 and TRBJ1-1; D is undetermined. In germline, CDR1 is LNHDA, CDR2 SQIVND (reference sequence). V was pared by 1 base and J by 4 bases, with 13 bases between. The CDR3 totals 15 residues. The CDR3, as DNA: TGTGCCAGTAGTATAGGGAGGGATCGGAGCACTGAAGCTTTCTTT. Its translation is CASSIGRDRSTEAFF.

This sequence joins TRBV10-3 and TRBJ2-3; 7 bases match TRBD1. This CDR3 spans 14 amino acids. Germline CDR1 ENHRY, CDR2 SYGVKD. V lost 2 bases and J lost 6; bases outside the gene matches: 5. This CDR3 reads CAISEGTAPDTQYF. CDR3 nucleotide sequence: TGTGCCATCAGTGAGGGGACAGCTCCGGATACGCAGTATTTT.

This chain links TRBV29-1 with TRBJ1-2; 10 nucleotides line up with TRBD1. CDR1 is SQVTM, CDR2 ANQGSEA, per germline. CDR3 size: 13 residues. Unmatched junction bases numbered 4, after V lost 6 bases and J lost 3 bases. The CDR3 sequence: CSVGTGEHYGYTF. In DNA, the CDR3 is TGCAGCGTCGGGACAGGGGAACACTATGGCTACACCTTC.

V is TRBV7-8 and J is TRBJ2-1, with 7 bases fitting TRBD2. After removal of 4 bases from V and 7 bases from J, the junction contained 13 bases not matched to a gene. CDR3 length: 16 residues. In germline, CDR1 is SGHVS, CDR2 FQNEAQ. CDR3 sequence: CASSSLPAGLWNEQFF. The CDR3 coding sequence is TGTGCCAGCAGCTCCCTACCAGCGGGGCTTTGGAATGAGCAGTTCTTC.